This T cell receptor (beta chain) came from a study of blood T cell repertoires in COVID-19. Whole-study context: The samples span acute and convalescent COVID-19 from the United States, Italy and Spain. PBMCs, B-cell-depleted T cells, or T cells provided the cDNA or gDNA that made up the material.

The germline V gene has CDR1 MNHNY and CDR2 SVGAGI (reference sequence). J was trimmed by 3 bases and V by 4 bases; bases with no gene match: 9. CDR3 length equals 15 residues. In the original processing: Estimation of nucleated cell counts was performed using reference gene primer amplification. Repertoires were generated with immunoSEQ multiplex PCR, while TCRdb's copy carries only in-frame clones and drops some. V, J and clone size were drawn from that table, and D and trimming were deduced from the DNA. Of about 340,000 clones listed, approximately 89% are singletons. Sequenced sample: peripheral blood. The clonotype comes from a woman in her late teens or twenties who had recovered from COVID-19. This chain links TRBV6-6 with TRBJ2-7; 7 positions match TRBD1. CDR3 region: CASSSGQTSHYEQYV. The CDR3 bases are TGTGCCAGCAGTTCGGGACAGACGAGTCACTACGAGCAGTACGTC.